The subject of this entry is one T cell receptor (beta chain). Its antigen remains unidentified. The data stem from a study of CD8+ T cells in alopecia areata. The sequencing template was cDNA reverse transcribed from extracted RNA. Clones were sequenced by immunoSEQ multiplex PCR, and TCRdb holds only the in-frame ones, with some missing. This repertoire shows around 270,000 clones, 58% found once; its top ten account for less than 2%. The J segment lost 6 bases and the V segment lost 2 bases, leaving 3 bases of the junction unmatched. This CDR3 region has 13 residues. Germline values: CDR1 SNHLY, CDR2 FYNNEI. Documented treatment: oral pan-JAK inhibitor, 5-10 mg twice daily. Study-wide points: With patients, TCR sharing proved less clear than in mice, a difference possibly related to HLA.

Source: CD4+ T cells sorted from blood, taken at week 24, from a patient treated with tofacitinib. The J gene is TRBJ1-1, the V gene TRBV2; TRBD1 agrees at 7 bases. This sequence originates from a human donor with alopecia areata. The CDR3 is CASSEQGEAEAFF. CDR3 DNA sequence: TGTGCCAGCAGTGAACAGGGGGAGGCTGAAGCTTTCTTT.